A single sample gave rise to the 30 T cell receptor beta chains below, sequenced in a study of blood T cell repertoires in COVID-19. Clones were read by immunoSEQ multiplex PCR, and TCRdb kept only the in-frame ones, dropping some. The sample consists of approximately 81,000 clones, 82% of them appearing once. Sequenced: peripheral blood. The receptors originated from a human donor in a cohort sampled during active COVID-19.

The gene calls are TRBV29-1 and TRBJ1-2; perhaps TRBD1 as D (6 bases). The germline CDR1 and CDR2 sequences are SQVTM and ANQGSEA. V was clipped by 5 bases and J by 4 bases, with 14 bases between them. This CDR3 comprises 13 residues. DNA of the CDR3: TGCAGCGTTTCCGCAGGGGACGGCTATGGCTACACCTTC. Amino acids: CSVSAGDGYGYTF.

This chain joins TRBV3-1 (or the pseudogene TRBV3-2) and TRBJ2-7; D may be TRBD1 (6 bases). V lost 3 bases and J 5 bases, leaving 11 bases between the germline ends. Germline values: CDR1 LGHDT, CDR2 YNNKEL (reference sequence). CDR3 length: 13 residues. CDR3 protein: CASSQLQGDEQYF. CDR3 DNA sequence: TGTGCCAGCAGCCAGCTACAGGGTGACGAGCAGTACTTC.

This clone turned up a few times. The rearrangement joins TRBV5-1 to TRBJ1-2; 10 positions match TRBD1. The CDR3 covers 15 residues. Germline values: CDR1 SGHRS, CDR2 YFSETQ. V gave up 2 bases and J gave up 4 bases; unmatched junction bases: 5. The CDR3 region is CASSLRQGAGYGYTF. In nucleotides, the CDR3 is TGCGCCAGCAGCTTAAGACAGGGGGCGGGCTATGGCTACACCTTC.

This sequence joins TRBV7-2 and TRBJ2-7; perhaps TRBD1 as D (6 bases). This CDR3 has 14 amino acids. The germline V and J ends were trimmed by 5 bases and 3 bases, with 14 bases remaining between them. Per the germline V gene, CDR1 is SGHTA and CDR2 is FQGNSA. The CDR3 DNA sequence: TGTGCCAGCAGCCCCTGGGCAGGGGACTACGAGCAGTACTTC. Translation: CASSPWAGDYEQYF.

V is TRBV7-6 and J is TRBJ1-6, with TRBD1 matching 8 bases. Germline V lookup: CDR1 SGHVS, CDR2 FNYEAQ. The CDR3 sequence is 15 residues long. Unmatched junction bases numbered 7, after V lost 6 bases and J lost 6 bases. Here the CDR3 reads CASSSDRGGNSPLHF. The CDR3, as DNA: TGTGCCAGCAGTTCAGACAGGGGTGGTAATTCACCCCTCCACTTT.

V and J are TRBV19 and TRBJ1-3, with D possibly matching TRBD1 (6 bases). Trimming removed 9 bases at V and 8 bases at J, with 14 bases between. CDR3 size: 12 residues. The germline V gene has CDR1 LNHDA and CDR2 SQIVND (reference sequence). CDR3 DNA: TGTGCCAGCAGGGGCCCTTCGGACACCATATATTTT. Protein: CASRGPSDTIYF.

This chain uses TRBV5-1 with TRBJ1-6, with 10 positions matching TRBD1. Germline CDR1 is SGHRS and CDR2 is YFSETQ. V shed 4 bases, J shed 10 bases, and the junction held 5 bases outside the gene matches. The CDR3 covers 14 residues. The CDR3, as DNA: TGCGCCAGCAGCCTACCGGGACAGGGGTCACCCCTCCACTTT. As protein: CASSLPGQGSPLHF.

The V call is TRBV7-5, the J call TRBJ1-1; the table's D call, TRBD1, was not checked against the DNA. TRBV7-5 is an annotated pseudogene. This CDR3 contains 15 residues. CDR3 bases: TGTGCCAGAAGACCCACTACAGGGCCGCTCACTGAAGCTTTCTTT. It codes for CARRPTTGPLTEAFF.

The rearrangement joins TRBV10-1 to TRBJ1-5; 7 bases match TRBD1. With V trimmed by 0 bases and J by 7 bases, 3 bases remained unmatched. The CDR3 runs 14 residues. Per germline, CDR1 WNHNN and CDR2 SYGVQD (reference sequence). The CDR3 loop is CASSESPRGQPQHF. The CDR3 DNA reads TGCGCCAGCAGTGAGTCGCCCAGGGGGCAGCCCCAGCATTTT.

The chain recombines TRBV19 with TRBJ1-1; D might be TRBD1 (5 bases). Germline loops: CDR1 LNHDA, CDR2 SQIVND (reference sequence). Deletions cut 6 bases from V and 0 bases from J, with 14 bases between. This CDR3 is built from 15 residues. The CDR3 coding sequence is TGTGCCAGTAGCGCGGGGGGAGAGATGAACACTGAAGCTTTCTTT. Encoded protein: CASSAGGEMNTEAFF.

The chain joins TRBV6-5 to TRBJ2-7, with D unclear. The CDR3 contains 12 residues. The V gene lost 4 bases and the J gene lost 3 bases, with 7 bases spanning the gap. The germline V gene has CDR1 MNHEY and CDR2 SVGAGI. CDR3: CASSSQYYEQYF. CDR3 in DNA: TGTGCCAGCAGTTCCCAGTACTACGAGCAGTACTTC.

The chain employs TRBV5-8 and TRBJ1-2, with D perhaps TRBD1 (6 bases). CDR3 length equals 15 residues. Germline CDR1 SGHTS, CDR2 YDEGEE. The germline V and J ends were trimmed by 3 bases and 8 bases, with 20 bases remaining between them. The CDR3 sequence: CASSSRTTGRGGYTF. The DNA of the CDR3 is TGTGCCAGCAGCTCGAGAACCACAGGGAGAGGGGGCTACACCTTC.

The table lists this clone with a few counts. The chain carries TRBV5-6 and TRBJ1-5; possible D gene TRBD1, 5 bases. The germline gives CDR1 SGHDT, CDR2 YYEEEE. The V end was cut by 3 bases, the J end by 0 bases, with 10 bases between. This CDR3 has 15 residues. The CDR3 spells CASSWGGNSNQPQHF. DNA of the CDR3: TGTGCCAGCAGCTGGGGGGGGAATAGCAATCAGCCCCAGCATTTT. The complete variable domain, with remaining parts taken from reference TRBV5-6 and TRBJ1-5, reads DAGVTQSPTHLIKTRGQQVTLRCSPKSGHDTVSWYQQALGQGPQFIFQYYEEEERQRGNFPDRFSGHQFPNYSSELNVNALLLGDSALYLCASSWGGNSNQPQHFGDGTRLSIL.

This clone was seen just once. The chain combines TRBV6-5 with TRBJ2-5, with TRBD1 matching 7 bases. Per germline, CDR1 MNHEY and CDR2 SVGAGI. CDR3 length: 14 residues. J lost 7 bases, V lost 5 bases, and 10 bases had no gene match. The CDR3 here is CASSPQGRVGTQYF. The CDR3 nucleotides are TGTGCCAGCAGTCCACAGGGGCGGGTAGGGACCCAGTACTTC.

The chain links TRBV5-1 to TRBJ2-7, with 7 bases fitting TRBD1. CDR1 is SGHRS and CDR2 is YFSETQ in the germline V gene. This CDR3 is built from 12 residues. J gave up 9 bases and V 5 bases, and 8 bases lay outside the gene matches. The CDR3 region is CASRPGSGGQYF. In DNA, the CDR3 is TGCGCCAGCAGGCCGGGATCAGGGGGGCAGTACTTC.

CDR3 bases: TGTGCCAGCAGCCAAATCCTAGTCACCCAAGAGACCCAGTACTTC. It encodes CASSQILVTQETQYF. This chain links TRBV14 with TRBJ2-5; D call uncertain. The germline V gene has CDR1 SGHDN and CDR2 FVKESK. V lost 2 bases to trimming and J lost 1 base, with 11 bases between them. The CDR3 is 15 residues long.

The chain employs TRBV19 and TRBJ2-7, with 9 bases that match TRBD2. Germline CDR1 and CDR2: LNHDA and SQIVND (reference sequence). This CDR3 is built from 15 residues. Unmatched junction bases numbered 7, after V lost 5 bases and J lost 2 bases. The CDR3 reads CASSRPSGGPYEQYF. DNA for the CDR3: TGTGCCAGTAGTCGCCCCAGCGGGGGGCCCTACGAGCAGTACTTC. Combining the CDR3 with reference TRBV19 and TRBJ2-7 gives the whole variable domain DGGITQSPKYLFRKEGQNVTLSCEQNLNHDAMYWYRQDPGQGLRLIYYSQIVNDFQKGDIAEGYSVSREKKESFPLTVTSAQKNPTAFYLCASSRPSGGPYEQYFGPGTRLTVT.

The CDR3, as DNA: TGCGCCAGCAGCTCCTATACCGGGACAGGGGCAACACCCCTCCACTTT. This encodes CASSSYTGTGATPLHF. The chain employs TRBV5-1 and TRBJ1-6; 10 bases line up with TRBD1. The germline V gene encodes CDR1 SGHRS and CDR2 YFSETQ. The CDR3 is 16 residues long. J lost 11 bases, V lost 3 bases, and 11 bases had no gene match.

The J gene is TRBJ2-7, the V gene TRBV15, with D tentatively TRBD1 (5 bases). This CDR3 is 12 amino acids long. The germline CDR1 and CDR2 sequences are LNHNV and YYDKDF (reference sequence). V was shortened by 3 bases and J by 6 bases, with 9 bases between the two germline ends. CDR3 loop: CATSSLTGEQYF. CDR3 DNA sequence: TGTGCCACCAGCAGTCTAACAGGCGAGCAGTACTTC. The variable domain in full, completed from reference TRBV15 and TRBJ2-7, reads DAMVIQNPRYQVTQFGKPVTLSCSQTLNHNVMYWYQQKSSQAPKLLFHYYDKDFNNEADTPDNFQSRRPNTSFCFLDIRSPGLGDTAMYLCATSSLTGEQYFGPGTRLTVT.

This chain connects TRBV30 to TRBJ2-7, with 9 bases that match TRBD1. The CDR3 extends over 15 amino acids. V trimming: 1 base; J trimming: 4 bases; junction bases outside the gene matches: 8. CDR1 is GTSNPN, CDR2 SVGIG, per germline (reference sequence). DNA of the CDR3: TGTGCCTGGAGTGGCTCCCAACAGGGGGCGTACGAGCAGTACTTC. It specifies CAWSGSQQGAYEQYF.

The chain joins TRBV6-5 to TRBJ1-1; no reliable D call. Germline CDR1 and CDR2: MNHEY and SVGAGI. V was trimmed by 11 bases and J by 5 bases, leaving 9 bases between them. This CDR3 is built from 10 residues. The CDR3: CAAGSTEAFF. CDR3 sequence (DNA): TGTGCCGCCGGTAGTACTGAAGCTTTCTTT.

The chain uses TRBV4-1 and TRBJ1-1, with D unresolved. This CDR3 spans 18 amino acids. The V gene's germline CDR1 is MGHRA and CDR2 YSYEKL. V dropped 4 bases and J dropped 4 bases, with 25 bases sitting between them. CDR3 amino acids: CASSPPMRGMEPGTEAFF. The CDR3 bases are TGCGCCAGCAGCCCTCCAATGCGGGGTATGGAGCCTGGCACTGAAGCTTTCTTT.

CDR3: CASSQDMVTQLNTEAFF. CDR3 DNA: TGTGCCAGCAGCCAAGATATGGTGACACAACTGAACACTGAAGCTTTCTTT. This rearrangement joins TRBV3-1 (or the pseudogene TRBV3-2) to TRBJ1-1; D unresolved. Trimming pared 0 bases from V and 0 bases from J, leaving 14 bases between. There are 17 residues in the CDR3. The germline V gene has CDR1 LGHDT and CDR2 YNNKEL (reference sequence).

This clone was counted once. This chain links TRBV5-1 with TRBJ1-2; D is uncertain. This CDR3 has 14 residues. CDR1 SGHRS and CDR2 YFSETQ come from the germline V gene. V dropped 7 bases and J dropped 3 bases, with 16 bases sitting between them. CDR3 region: CASLGEGEDYGYTF. The CDR3 region has the DNA TGCGCCAGCTTAGGAGAGGGTGAGGACTATGGCTACACCTTC.

The rearrangement uses TRBV5-1 and TRBJ1-3; 7 positions match TRBD1. The CDR3 spans 14 residues. The germline V gene has CDR1 SGHRS and CDR2 YFSETQ. With V trimmed by 0 bases and J by 8 bases, 5 bases remained unmatched. This CDR3 is CASSLGGQADTIYF. The DNA for the CDR3 is TGCGCCAGCAGCTTGGGTGGACAGGCGGACACCATATATTTT.

CDR3 DNA: TGTGCCAGCAGCCGCCTGCGGGAGCCCTATGGCTACACCTTC. Translating it yields CASSRLREPYGYTF. V and J are TRBV3-1 (or the pseudogene TRBV3-2) and TRBJ1-2; no definite D call. V lost 4 bases to trimming and J lost 4 bases, with 13 bases between them. The CDR3 is 14 amino acids. Germline V gene sequence: CDR1 LGHDT, CDR2 YNNKEL (reference sequence).

This clone appeared a few times. This chain joins TRBV4-1 and TRBJ1-1, with D uncertain. Germline-derived CDR1 and CDR2 are MGHRA and YSYEKL. V lost 4 bases and J lost 1, with 16 bases in between. The CDR3 is 16 amino acids. The CDR3 region is CASSRGGPAENTEAFF. CDR3 DNA sequence: TGCGCCAGCAGCCGGGGAGGGCCCGCAGAGAACACTGAAGCTTTCTTT.

CDR3 DNA: TGTGCCAGCACAAGGGGGACCCCCCGGGGCTACGAGCAGTACTTC. Amino acid sequence: CASTRGTPRGYEQYF. The rearrangement links TRBV6-5 to TRBJ2-7; TRBD1 might be the D (6 bases). This CDR3 spans 15 amino acids. Germline lookup yields CDR1 MNHEY and CDR2 SVGAGI. The V end lost 7 bases, the J end lost 3 bases, and 19 bases lay between the germline ends.

This chain connects TRBV2 to TRBJ1-5; 12 positions match TRBD1. CDR3 length: 17 amino acids. Germline V lookup: CDR1 SNHLY, CDR2 FYNNEI. V gave up 4 bases and J gave up 9 bases; unmatched junction bases: 13. CDR3: CASSGGTGGPGVWPQHF. The CDR3 nucleotides read TGTGCCAGCAGTGGGGGGACAGGGGGCCCCGGGGTTTGGCCCCAGCATTTT.

V gene TRBV7-2 combines with J gene TRBJ1-4; possibly TRBD1 for D (5 bases). The V end lost 4 bases, the J end lost 0 bases, and 12 bases lay between the germline ends. Germline V gene data show CDR1 as SGHTA and CDR2 as FQGNSA. The CDR3 totals 16 residues. The CDR3 sequence: CASSSVVGATNEKLFF. The CDR3 nucleotides read TGTGCCAGCAGCTCGGTGGTAGGGGCAACTAATGAAAAACTGTTTTTT.